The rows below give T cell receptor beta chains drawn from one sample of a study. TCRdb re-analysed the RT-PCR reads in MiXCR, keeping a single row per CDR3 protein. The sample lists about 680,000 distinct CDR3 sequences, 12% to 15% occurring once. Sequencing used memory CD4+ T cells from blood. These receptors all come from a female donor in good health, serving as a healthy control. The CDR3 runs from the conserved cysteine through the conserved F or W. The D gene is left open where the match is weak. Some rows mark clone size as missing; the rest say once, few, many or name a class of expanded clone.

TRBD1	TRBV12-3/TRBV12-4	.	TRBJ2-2	TGTGCCAGCAGTTCGACAGGGGGCCGCACCGGGGAGCTGTTTTTT	CASSSTGGRTGELFF
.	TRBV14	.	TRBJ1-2	TGTGCCAGCAGCCAAGTAAGGGTCGGTGGCTACACCTTC	CASSQVRVGGYTF
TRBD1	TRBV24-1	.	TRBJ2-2	TGTGCCACCAGTGATCACCCGGGACAGGGGAACACCGGGGAGCTGTTTTTT	CATSDHPGQGNTGELFF
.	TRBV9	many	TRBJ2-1	TGTGCCAGCAGCGACGGATATGCCGGCTACAATGAGCAGTTCTTC	CASSDGYAGYNEQFF
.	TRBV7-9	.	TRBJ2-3	TGTGCCAGCACCGAATTAGGGGTTTCTCACAGGGATACGCAGTATTTT	CASTELGVSHRDTQYF
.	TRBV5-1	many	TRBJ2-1	TGCGCCAGCAGCTTAGGGTACTACAATGAGCAGTTCTTC	CASSLGYYNEQFF
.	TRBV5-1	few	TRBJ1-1	TGCGCCAGCGGCAACAGGGAACTAATGAACACTGAAGCTTTCTTT	CASGNRELMNTEAFF
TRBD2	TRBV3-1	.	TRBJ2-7	TGTGCCAGCAGCCAAGCACTAGCGGGACTCTACGAGCAGTACTTC	CASSQALAGLYEQYF
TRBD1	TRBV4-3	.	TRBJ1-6	TGCGCCAGCAGCCACGAAGCTTGGGGACAGGGAGGTTCACCCCTCCACTTT	CASSHEAWGQGGSPLHF
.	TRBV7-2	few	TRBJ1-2	TGTGCCAGCAGAACACGGGGGGGGGCATCAGGCTACACCTTC	CASRTRGGASGYTF
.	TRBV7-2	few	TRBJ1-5	TGTGCCAGCAGCTTACTAGTCGATCAGCCCCAGCATTTT	CASSLLVDQPQHF